This TCR beta chain was retrieved from a study of T cells in Graves' hyperthyroidism and ophthalmopathy. This clonotype was observed at least ten times. Its specificity is not known. For the diagnoses, clinical symptoms, serum thyroxine and TRAb, thyroid ultrasound and orbital computed tomography were used. Amplification targeted TCR beta CDR3 regions from RNA transcripts. The HTBI primer set drove a first-round RT-PCR of the TCR CDR3. TCRdb itself ran the multiplex PCR reads through MiXCR, one entry per CDR3 protein. The sample gives roughly 560,000 distinct CDR3 sequences, roughly 14% of which show up once; about 4.5% is in the top ten. Broader study findings: Progression to ophthalmopathy was predicted a median of roughly seven months early.

The CDR3 covers 13 residues. The germline V gene encodes CDR1 MDHEN and CDR2 SYDVKM. V shed 10 bases, J shed 5 bases, and the junction held 9 bases outside the gene matches. V and J are TRBV28 and TRBJ2-5; 8 bases match TRBD1. This receptor was identified in a woman between 35 and 50 years old with Graves' ophthalmopathy. Sequenced sample: blood. The CDR3: CATRQGISETQYF. The CDR3 DNA is TGTGCCACCCGACAGGGGATATCCGAGACCCAGTACTTC.